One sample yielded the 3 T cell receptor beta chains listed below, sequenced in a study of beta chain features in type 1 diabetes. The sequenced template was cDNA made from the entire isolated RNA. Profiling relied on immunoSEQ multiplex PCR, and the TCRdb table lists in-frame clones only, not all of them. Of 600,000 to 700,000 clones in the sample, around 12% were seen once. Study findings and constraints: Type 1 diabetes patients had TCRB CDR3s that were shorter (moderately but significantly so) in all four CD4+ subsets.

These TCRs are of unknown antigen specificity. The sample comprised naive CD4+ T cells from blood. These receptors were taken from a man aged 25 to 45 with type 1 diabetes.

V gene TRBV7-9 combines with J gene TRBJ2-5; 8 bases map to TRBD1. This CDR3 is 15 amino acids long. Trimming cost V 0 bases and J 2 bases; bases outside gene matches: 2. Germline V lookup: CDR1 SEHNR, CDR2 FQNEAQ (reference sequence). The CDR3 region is CASSLAWTGQETQYF. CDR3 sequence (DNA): TGTGCCAGCAGCTTAGCCTGGACAGGGCAAGAGACCCAGTACTTC.

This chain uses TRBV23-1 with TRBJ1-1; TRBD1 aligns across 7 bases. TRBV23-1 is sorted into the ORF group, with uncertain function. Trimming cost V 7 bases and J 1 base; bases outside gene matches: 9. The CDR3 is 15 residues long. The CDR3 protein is CASNPTGQRNTEAFF. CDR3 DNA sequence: TGCGCCAGCAACCCGACAGGGCAAAGGAACACTGAAGCTTTCTTT.

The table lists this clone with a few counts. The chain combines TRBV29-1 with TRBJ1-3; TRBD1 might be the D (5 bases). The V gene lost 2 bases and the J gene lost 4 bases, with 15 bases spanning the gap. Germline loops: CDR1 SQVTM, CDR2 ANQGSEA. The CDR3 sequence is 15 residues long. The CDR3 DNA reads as TGCAGCGTTGAACTTATATTAGGGGCCGGAAACACCATATATTTT. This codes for CSVELILGAGNTIYF.